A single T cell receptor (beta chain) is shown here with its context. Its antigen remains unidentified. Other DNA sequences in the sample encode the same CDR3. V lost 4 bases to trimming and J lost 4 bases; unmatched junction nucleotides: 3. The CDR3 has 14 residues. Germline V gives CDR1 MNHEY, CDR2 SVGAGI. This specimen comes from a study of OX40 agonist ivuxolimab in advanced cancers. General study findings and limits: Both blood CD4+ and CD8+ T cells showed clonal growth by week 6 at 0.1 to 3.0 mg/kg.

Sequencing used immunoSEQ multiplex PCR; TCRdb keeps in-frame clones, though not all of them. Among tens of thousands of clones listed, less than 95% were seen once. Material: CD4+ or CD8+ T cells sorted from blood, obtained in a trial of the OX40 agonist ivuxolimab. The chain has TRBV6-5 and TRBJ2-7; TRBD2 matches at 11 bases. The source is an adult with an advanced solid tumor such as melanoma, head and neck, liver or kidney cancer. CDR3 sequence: CASSSGLAVYEQYF. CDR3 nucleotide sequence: TGTGCCAGCAGTTCGGGACTAGCGGTATACGAGCAGTACTTC.